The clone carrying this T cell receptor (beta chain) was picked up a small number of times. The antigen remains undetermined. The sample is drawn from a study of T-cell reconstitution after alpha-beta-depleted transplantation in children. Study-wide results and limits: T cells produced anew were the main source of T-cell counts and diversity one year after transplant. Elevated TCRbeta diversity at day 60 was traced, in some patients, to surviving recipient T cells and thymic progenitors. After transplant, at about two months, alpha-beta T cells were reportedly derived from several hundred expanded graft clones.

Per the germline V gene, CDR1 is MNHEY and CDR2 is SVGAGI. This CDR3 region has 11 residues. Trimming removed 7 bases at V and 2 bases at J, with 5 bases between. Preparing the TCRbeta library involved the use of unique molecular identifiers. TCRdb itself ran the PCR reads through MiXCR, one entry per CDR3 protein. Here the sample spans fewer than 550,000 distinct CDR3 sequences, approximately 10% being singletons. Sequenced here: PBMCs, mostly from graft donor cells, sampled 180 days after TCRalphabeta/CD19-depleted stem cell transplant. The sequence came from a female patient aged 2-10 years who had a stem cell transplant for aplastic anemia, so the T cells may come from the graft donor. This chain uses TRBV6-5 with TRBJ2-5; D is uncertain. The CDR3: CASTSQETQYF. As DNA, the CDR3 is TGTGCCAGCACGTCTCAAGAGACCCAGTACTTC.